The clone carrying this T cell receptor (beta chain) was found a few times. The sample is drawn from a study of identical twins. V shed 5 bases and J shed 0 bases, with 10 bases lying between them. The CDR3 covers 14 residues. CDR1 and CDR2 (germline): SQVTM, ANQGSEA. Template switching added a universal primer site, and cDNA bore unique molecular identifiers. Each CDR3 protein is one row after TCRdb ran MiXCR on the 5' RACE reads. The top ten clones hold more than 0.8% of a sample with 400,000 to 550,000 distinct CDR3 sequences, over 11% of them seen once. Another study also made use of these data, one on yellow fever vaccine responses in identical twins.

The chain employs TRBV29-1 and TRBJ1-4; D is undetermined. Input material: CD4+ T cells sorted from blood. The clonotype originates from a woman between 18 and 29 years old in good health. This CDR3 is CSVTPKATNEKLFF. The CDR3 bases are TGCAGCGTTACCCCGAAGGCAACTAATGAAAAACTGTTTTTT.